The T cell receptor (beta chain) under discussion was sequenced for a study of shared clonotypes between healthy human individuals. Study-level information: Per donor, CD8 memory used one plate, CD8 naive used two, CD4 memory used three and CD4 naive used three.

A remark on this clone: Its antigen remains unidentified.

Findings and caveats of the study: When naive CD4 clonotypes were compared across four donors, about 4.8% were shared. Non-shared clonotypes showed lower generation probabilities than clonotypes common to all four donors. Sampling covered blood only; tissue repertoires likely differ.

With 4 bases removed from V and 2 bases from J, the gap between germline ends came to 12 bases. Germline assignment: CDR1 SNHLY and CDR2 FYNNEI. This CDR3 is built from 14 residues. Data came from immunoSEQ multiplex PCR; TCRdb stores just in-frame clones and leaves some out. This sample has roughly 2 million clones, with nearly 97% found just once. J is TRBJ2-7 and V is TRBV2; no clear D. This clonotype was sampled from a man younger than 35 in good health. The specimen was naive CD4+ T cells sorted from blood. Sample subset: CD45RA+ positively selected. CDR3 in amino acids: CASSALTLTYEQYF. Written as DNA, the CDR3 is TGTGCCAGCAGTGCCCTTACATTAACCTACGAGCAGTACTTC.